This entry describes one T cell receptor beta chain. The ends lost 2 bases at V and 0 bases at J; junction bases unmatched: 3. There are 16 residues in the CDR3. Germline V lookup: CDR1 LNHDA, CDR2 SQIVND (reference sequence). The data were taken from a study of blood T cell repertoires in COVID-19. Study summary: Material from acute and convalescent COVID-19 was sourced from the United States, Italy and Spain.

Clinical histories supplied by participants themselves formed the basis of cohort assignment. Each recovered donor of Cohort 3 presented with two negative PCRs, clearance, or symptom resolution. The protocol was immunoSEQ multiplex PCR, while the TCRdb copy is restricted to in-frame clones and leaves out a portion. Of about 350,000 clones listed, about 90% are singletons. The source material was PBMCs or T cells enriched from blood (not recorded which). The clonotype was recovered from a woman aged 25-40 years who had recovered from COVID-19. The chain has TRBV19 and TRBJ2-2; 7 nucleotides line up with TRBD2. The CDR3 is CASSIWAGANTGELFF. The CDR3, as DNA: TGTGCCAGTAGTATATGGGCGGGGGCGAACACCGGGGAGCTGTTTTTT.